The T cell receptor (beta chain) under discussion was sequenced for a study of blood T cell repertoires in COVID-19. Libraries were prepared by immunoSEQ multiplex PCR; TCRdb keeps only in-frame clonotypes and omits some of them. Seen here are hundreds of thousands of clones, 82% observed once, and the top ten hold 3% to 4%. This clone showed up just once. Participants, about 18 to 90 years old, spanned under 30 US areas. Cohorts were assigned according to the clinical history that participants reported. The sequencing sample was made of PBMCs or T cells enriched from blood (not recorded which). This receptor was taken from a woman aged 55 to 70 who had recovered from COVID-19.

Here the CDR3 DNA reads TGTGCCAGCTCACCGGGGCGGCTCGCAATTAGCAATCAGCCCCAGCATTTT. It translates to CASSPGRLAISNQPQHF. This chain joins TRBV18 and TRBJ1-5; tentative D call: TRBD1 (5 bases). The CDR3 is 17 amino acids. CDR1 KGHSH and CDR2 LQKENI come from the germline V gene. The germline V and J ends were trimmed by 3 bases and 0 bases, with 15 bases remaining between them.